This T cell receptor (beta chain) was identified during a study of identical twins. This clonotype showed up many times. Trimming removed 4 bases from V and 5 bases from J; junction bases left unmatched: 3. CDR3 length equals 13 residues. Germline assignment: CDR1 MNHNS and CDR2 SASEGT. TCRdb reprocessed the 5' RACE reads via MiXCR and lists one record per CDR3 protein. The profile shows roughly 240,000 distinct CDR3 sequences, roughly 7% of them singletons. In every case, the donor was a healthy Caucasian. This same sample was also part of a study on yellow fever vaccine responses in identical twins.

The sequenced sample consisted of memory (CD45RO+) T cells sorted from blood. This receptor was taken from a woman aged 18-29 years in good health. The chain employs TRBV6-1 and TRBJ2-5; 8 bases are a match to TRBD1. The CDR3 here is CASSGQGLETQYF. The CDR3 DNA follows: TGTGCCAGCAGTGGACAGGGGTTGGAGACCCAGTACTTC.